This entry lists 11 T cell receptor beta chains sequenced from one sample in a study of blood T cell repertoires in COVID-19. The repertoire was sequenced with immunoSEQ multiplex PCR; TCRdb's copy has only in-frame clones and lacks some. The repertoire consists of 300,000 or so clones, with around 89% occurring once and the leading ten covering approximately 6.5%. The sequenced material came from peripheral blood. The receptors here all came from a man aged 18 to 30 who had recovered from COVID-19.

The chain recombines TRBV6-6 with TRBJ2-7; 7 bases map to TRBD1. Germline CDR1 is MNHNY and CDR2 is SVGAGI (reference sequence). The CDR3 loop spans 13 amino acids. Trimming at V came to 5 bases and at J to 3 bases, leaving 4 bases not matched to a gene. This chain's CDR3 is CASSGGQLYEQYF. Here the CDR3 DNA reads TGTGCCAGCAGTGGGGGACAGCTCTACGAGCAGTACTTC.

V is TRBV6-2 or TRBV6-3 and J is TRBJ1-6; D unclear. This CDR3 is built from 16 residues. CDR1 is MNHEY and CDR2 is SVGEGT in the germline V gene. Trimming removed 0 bases from V and 0 bases from J, with 6 bases in between. The CDR3, as DNA: TGTGCCAGCAGTTACTCGGAGAGCTCCTATAATTCACCCCTCCACTTT. It codes for CASSYSESSYNSPLHF.

The CDR3 reads CASSLRDRGNQPQHF. CDR3 DNA sequence: TGTGCCAGTAGTCTCCGGGACAGGGGGAATCAGCCCCAGCATTTT. The V call is TRBV19, the J call TRBJ1-5; 11 bases fit TRBD1. CDR3 length: 15 residues. Germline CDR1 is LNHDA and CDR2 is SQIVND (reference sequence). With 5 bases clipped from V and 4 bases from J, the junction kept 4 bases outside the gene matches.

This chain links TRBV5-6 with TRBJ1-2; D is uncertain. The CDR3 has 14 residues. Germline-derived CDR1 and CDR2 are SGHDT and YYEEEE. Trimming removed 2 bases from V and 6 bases from J, with 14 bases in between. CDR3: CASSFPPRADGYTF. In DNA, the CDR3 is TGTGCCAGCAGCTTCCCCCCGAGGGCGGATGGCTACACCTTC.

CDR3 sequence reads: CASSEEFF. The CDR3 DNA reads as TGTGCCAGCAGCGAGGAGTTCTTC. V gene TRBV7-9 combines with J gene TRBJ2-1; D unclear. Germline values: CDR1 SEHNR, CDR2 FQNEAQ (reference sequence). The CDR3 sequence is 8 residues long. V was cut by 5 bases and J by 14 bases, with 4 bases left in between.

The table lists this clone with a few counts. The chain joins TRBV19 to TRBJ1-6; D might be TRBD1 (5 bases). CDR3 size: 16 residues. Between the trimmed V and J ends, which lost 3 bases and 0 bases, there was a span of 9 bases. Germline lookup yields CDR1 LNHDA and CDR2 SQIVND (reference sequence). The CDR3 loop is CASSIRQSSYNSPLHF. The CDR3 nucleotides are TGTGCCAGTAGTATTCGACAGAGCTCCTATAATTCACCCCTCCACTTT.

The chain joins TRBV2 to TRBJ1-5; 9 positions match TRBD1. There are 15 residues in the CDR3. CDR1 is SNHLY, CDR2 FYNNEI, per germline. With 5 bases clipped from V and 4 bases from J, the junction kept 6 bases outside the gene matches. CDR3 amino acids: CASSQTGQGNQPQHF. The CDR3, as DNA: TGTGCCAGCAGTCAGACTGGACAGGGGAATCAGCCCCAGCATTTT.

This chain uses TRBV5-6 with TRBJ1-2; D may be TRBD1 (5 bases). This CDR3 comprises 13 residues. V lost 5 bases and J 8 bases, leaving 16 bases between the germline ends. Germline lookup yields CDR1 SGHDT and CDR2 YYEEEE. The CDR3 spells CASRTRGGDGYTF. CDR3 nucleotide sequence: TGTGCCAGCAGAACTCGGGGAGGGGACGGCTACACCTTC.

This chain links TRBV7-2 with TRBJ2-1, with D perhaps matching TRBD1 (6 bases). The ends were cut back, 1 base at V and 4 bases at J, with 11 bases in the middle. Per the germline V gene, CDR1 is SGHTA and CDR2 is FQGNSA. The length of the CDR3 is 15 residues. The CDR3 reads CASSLDRVKYNEQFF. The CDR3 DNA follows: TGTGCCAGCAGCTTAGACAGGGTGAAATACAATGAGCAGTTCTTC.

This chain joins TRBV18 and TRBJ1-4; D gene ambiguous. CDR1 is KGHSH and CDR2 is LQKENI in the germline V gene. Trimming stripped 0 bases from V and 6 bases from J, with 8 bases between. The CDR3 is 14 residues long. CDR3 region: CASSPPGRDEKLFF. CDR3 sequence (DNA): TGTGCCAGCTCACCACCGGGTCGGGATGAAAAACTGTTTTTT.

V usage is TRBV9 and J usage is TRBJ2-2; 8 bases align to TRBD2. CDR1 and CDR2 (germline): SGDLS, YYNGEE. V lost 0 bases, J lost 4 bases, and 2 bases stayed unmatched. CDR3 length equals 15 residues. For the CDR3, the DNA is TGTGCCAGCAGCGTAGCGGGAGGGACCACCGGGGAGCTGTTTTTT. It codes for CASSVAGGTTGELFF.